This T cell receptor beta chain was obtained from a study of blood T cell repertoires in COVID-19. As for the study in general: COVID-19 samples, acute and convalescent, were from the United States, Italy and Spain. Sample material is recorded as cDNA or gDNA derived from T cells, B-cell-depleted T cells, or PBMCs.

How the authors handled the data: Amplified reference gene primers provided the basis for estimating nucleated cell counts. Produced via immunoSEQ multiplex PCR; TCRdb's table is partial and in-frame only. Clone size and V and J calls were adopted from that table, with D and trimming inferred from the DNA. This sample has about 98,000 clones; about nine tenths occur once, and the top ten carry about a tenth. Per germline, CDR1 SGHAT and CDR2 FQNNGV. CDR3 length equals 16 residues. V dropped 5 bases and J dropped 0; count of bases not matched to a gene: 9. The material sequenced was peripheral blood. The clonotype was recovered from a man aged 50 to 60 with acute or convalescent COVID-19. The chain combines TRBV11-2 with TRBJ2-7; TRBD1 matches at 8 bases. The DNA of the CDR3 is TGTGCCAGCAGCCTCAGCCCGGGACAGGCCTCCTACGAGCAGTACTTC. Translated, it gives CASSLSPGQASYEQYF.